These 10 T cell receptor beta chains share one sample of origin, sequenced in a study of cytomegalovirus exposure and HLA in healthy donors. 60 Vbeta and 13 Jbeta primers were used in PCR. Using immunoSEQ multiplex PCR, the repertoire was profiled, and TCRdb retains in-frame clones only, with some absent. The sample includes roughly 80,000 clones. The sample comprised PBMCs. The receptors were sampled from a girl under 18 in good health and CMV-seropositive.

This chain uses TRBV4-1 with TRBJ2-3; TRBD1 might be the D (5 bases). Germline loops: CDR1 MGHRA, CDR2 YSYEKL. The CDR3 spans 17 residues. Deletions cut 0 bases from V and 2 bases from J, with 15 bases between. The CDR3 nucleotides read TGCGCCAGCAGCCAAGAGGTCAGGGCCCCCGTCACAGATACGCAGTATTTT. The encoded protein is CASSQEVRAPVTDTQYF.

This chain links TRBV5-1 with TRBJ2-3, with D uncertain. This CDR3 has 14 residues. The V gene's germline CDR1 is SGHRS and CDR2 YFSETQ. Trimming removed 4 bases from V and 4 bases from J, with 13 bases in between. Here the CDR3 reads CASSTRLSPDTQYF. Written as DNA, the CDR3 is TGCGCCAGCAGCACGCGACTTTCGCCAGATACGCAGTATTTT.

The gene calls are TRBV4-3 and TRBJ1-6; maybe TRBD1 (6 bases). Germline V gene lookup returns CDR1 LGHNA and CDR2 YSLEER. V was cut by 0 bases and J by 7 bases, with 13 bases left in between. The CDR3 is 16 residues long. The DNA for the CDR3 is TGCGCCAGCAGCCAAGATGCGGGGGCTTTAAATTCACCCCTCCACTTT. The encoded protein is CASSQDAGALNSPLHF.

The V gene is TRBV6-5, the J gene TRBJ1-1; D uncertain. Germline lookup yields CDR1 MNHEY and CDR2 SVGAGI. The V end lost 6 bases, the J end lost 0 bases, and 14 bases lay between the germline ends. The CDR3 spans 15 residues. CDR3 protein: CASSPPHYLNTEAFF. The CDR3 DNA sequence: TGTGCCAGCAGCCCACCTCACTACTTGAACACTGAAGCTTTCTTT.

The chain combines TRBV15 with TRBJ1-4; 9 nucleotides agree with TRBD1. Germline trimming cut 5 bases from V and 1 base from J; bases unmatched to any gene: 5. The CDR3 runs to 16 residues. The germline V gene has CDR1 LNHNV and CDR2 YYDKDF (reference sequence). The CDR3 sequence: CATSPGQGLTNEKLFF. The CDR3 bases are TGTGCCACCAGCCCGGGACAGGGTTTAACTAATGAAAAACTGTTTTTT.

This rearrangement joins TRBV6-1 to TRBJ2-1; possibly TRBD2 for D (5 bases). Trimming took 11 bases from V and 8 from J, leaving 19 bases between them. Germline V lookup: CDR1 MNHNS, CDR2 SASEGT. The CDR3 is 13 amino acids. The CDR3 is CAGRTFLAHEQFF. The CDR3 DNA sequence: TGTGCCGGAAGGACGTTTCTAGCTCATGAGCAGTTCTTC.

The V gene is TRBV7-2, the J gene TRBJ1-6; D not certain. CDR1 and CDR2 (germline): SGHTA, FQGNSA. CDR3 length: 14 amino acids. V lost 2 bases and J 2 bases, leaving 4 bases between the germline ends. CDR3 amino acids: CASSLSAYNSPLHF. The CDR3 DNA is TGTGCCAGCAGCTTATCGGCCTATAATTCACCCCTCCACTTT.

The chain is built from TRBV29-1 and TRBJ2-5, with 8 bases that match TRBD2. The trim removed 6 bases at V and 5 bases at J, leaving 20 bases unmatched. This CDR3 is 17 amino acids long. Germline V gene lookup returns CDR1 SQVTM and CDR2 ANQGSEA. Written as DNA, the CDR3 is TGCAGCGTCCAAAGATGGGCCCGGGGGGGACCAAATGAGACCCAGTACTTC. This codes for CSVQRWARGGPNETQYF.

The chain joins TRBV9 to TRBJ1-6, with 8 bases that match TRBD1. The germline V gene has CDR1 SGDLS and CDR2 YYNGEE. J lost 8 bases, V lost 4 bases, and 17 bases had no gene match. The CDR3 totals 18 residues. The CDR3 DNA follows: TGTGCCAGCAGCCAGACAGGGGCTACTTGGGAGCTCCATTCACCCCTCCACTTT. As protein: CASSQTGATWELHSPLHF.

The genes are TRBV29-1 and TRBJ2-7; tentatively, D is TRBD2 (5 bases). The V end was cut by 3 bases, the J end by 1 base, with 19 bases between. The germline gives CDR1 SQVTM, CDR2 ANQGSEA. The length of the CDR3 is 16 residues. The CDR3 coding sequence is TGCAGCGTTGAGGGCTACCGGGAAGGGAATTCCTACGAGCAGTACTTC. It encodes CSVEGYREGNSYEQYF.